This TCR beta chain was sequenced for a study of blood T cell repertoires in COVID-19. Study in general: In each case, the material was cDNA or gDNA derived from T cells, B-cell-depleted T cells, or PBMCs.

V trimming: 4 bases; J trimming: 5 bases; junction bases outside the gene matches: 7. Germline V gene sequence: CDR1 MNHEY, CDR2 SMNVEV (reference sequence). The CDR3 contains 14 residues. Original data processing: Quantification of nucleated cells was approximated via reference gene primer amplification. The repertoire was sequenced with immunoSEQ multiplex PCR; TCRdb's copy has only in-frame clones and lacks some. V and J calls plus clone size are reproduced from that table; the DNA served to infer D and trimming. Among more than 250,000 clones, about 85% were seen once, and the ten largest hold 3.6%.

Specimen: peripheral blood. This rearrangement joins TRBV27 to TRBJ2-7; TRBD1 matches at 8 bases. This clonotype was obtained from a man between 18 and 35 years old with active or convalescent COVID-19. In nucleotides, the CDR3 is TGTGCCAGCAGTTCCGGACAGGGCGTAGACGAGCAGTACTTC. It codes for CASSSGQGVDEQYF.